This T cell receptor beta chain was documented in a study of cytomegalovirus exposure and HLA in healthy donors. The germline gives CDR1 LGHNA, CDR2 YNFKEQ. Between the trimmed V and J ends, which lost 0 bases and 4 bases, there was a span of 7 bases. The CDR3 is made up of 14 amino acids. The PCR used 60 Vbeta and 13 Jbeta primers. Data came from immunoSEQ multiplex PCR; TCRdb stores just in-frame clones and leaves some out. Its clone listing holds around 200,000 clones. This chain links TRBV4-2 with TRBJ1-5, with D maybe TRBD1 (5 bases). The TCR was taken from a woman aged 18-29 years in good health and CMV-seropositive. Sequencing was carried out using PBMCs. The CDR3 DNA sequence: TGTGCCAGCAGCCAAGATGCAGGGAATCAGCCCCAGCATTTT. It encodes CASSQDAGNQPQHF.